What follows is one T cell receptor (beta chain) and its context. The antigen remains undetermined. The junction departs from the called germline gene at one end, perhaps through a read error. Germline V gene sequence: CDR1 MNHEY, CDR2 SMNVEV (reference sequence). The CDR3 is made up of 16 amino acids. The sample originates from a study of cytomegalovirus exposure and HLA in healthy donors. Study-wide results and caveats: Later genetic work tied a missense DCLRE1C variant to beta-chain V and J trimming. A cluster of highly shared sequence variants was likely a sequencing artifact.

The PCR employed 60 Vbeta primers together with 13 Jbeta primers. This table comes from immunoSEQ multiplex PCR, and its TCRdb copy is limited to in-frame clones, with some not included. This table holds 150,000 to 200,000 clones, over 75% found once. This TCR came from a man aged 45-60 years in good health and CMV-seronegative. The chain carries TRBV27 and TRBJ1-1, with a weak D call TRBD1 (6 bases). Sequenced input: PBMCs. The CDR3 coding sequence is TGTGTCAGCAGCCATCAGGGGCGGGGGGTCGGCACTGAAGCTTTCTTT. As protein: CVSSHQGRGVGTEAFF.